The clone carrying this T cell receptor beta chain was observed a handful of times. Its antigen is undetermined. Trimming removed 7 bases at V and 4 bases at J, with 14 bases between. The CDR3 sequence is 14 residues long. Germline assignment: CDR1 MNHNS and CDR2 SASEGT. Constant-region reverse primers amplified full-length variable regions, followed by semi-nested Nested Universal Primer A PCR. TCRdb ran MiXCR on the 5' RACE reads and lists one entry per CDR3 protein. The table has tens of thousands of distinct CDR3 sequences, 22% seen once; the top ten hold about 3%. Study-level results: Larger-cohort validation covered only one TCR beta V-J rearrangement.

This chain connects TRBV6-1 to TRBJ1-5; D gene uncertain. The receptor's source is a female donor with breast cancer. The source material was memory CD4+ T cells sorted from a lymph node. Subset noted: memory CD4+ T cells, CD4+CD45RO+CD25-. The CDR3 DNA is TGTGCCAGCACTCCAGCGGGATTGAATCAGCCCCAGCATTTT. As protein: CASTPAGLNQPQHF.